The 10 T cell receptor beta chains given below trace back to one sample, sequenced in a study of control samples from healthy donors and cancer patients. Some clones are missing from TCRdb's copy, which holds only in-frame ones; the method was immunoSEQ multiplex PCR. The sample contains 90,000 to 130,000 clones, more than 75% of which appear only once. The sample was PBMCs. The receptors originated from a woman in her fifties or sixties with lung cancer.

This clone was counted only a few times. V usage is TRBV28 and J usage is TRBJ2-7; TRBD2 matches at 7 bases. Germline CDR1 and CDR2: MDHEN and SYDVKM. V gave up 8 bases and J gave up 3 bases; unmatched junction bases: 1. This CDR3 is built from 11 residues. The CDR3 region is CASQRDYEQYF. The CDR3 DNA is TGTGCCAGCCAGCGGGACTACGAGCAGTACTTC.

The V gene is TRBV6-5, the J gene TRBJ2-5; 8 nucleotides agree with TRBD1. V lost 0 bases and J lost 5; bases outside the gene matches: 8. CDR1 MNHEY and CDR2 SVGAGI come from the germline V gene. The CDR3 is 16 residues long. Here the CDR3 DNA reads TGTGCCAGCAGTTACTCGAACAGGGGGTCAGGGGAGACCCAGTACTTC. Protein: CASSYSNRGSGETQYF.

This sequence joins TRBV30 and TRBJ1-1, with D possibly TRBD1 on 6 matching bases. CDR3 length: 14 residues. V lost 1 base to trimming and J lost 0 bases, with 9 bases between them. In germline, CDR1 is GTSNPN, CDR2 SVGIG (reference sequence). CDR3 sequence (DNA): TGTGCCTGGAGTGAAGGGGGGCTGAACACTGAAGCTTTCTTT. Its protein product is CAWSEGGLNTEAFF. Supplemented by reference TRBV30 and TRBJ1-1, the full variable domain reads SQTIHQWPATLVQPVGSPLSLECTVEGTSNPNLYWYRQAAGRGLQLLFYSVGIGQISSEVPQNLSASRPQDRQFILSSKKLLLSDSGFYLCAWSEGGLNTEAFFGQGTRLTVV.

The chain recombines TRBV6-6 with TRBJ1-6, with a weak D call TRBD1 (5 bases). The V end was cut by 4 bases, the J end by 7 bases, with 14 bases between. This CDR3 comprises 15 residues. CDR1 MNHNY and CDR2 SVGAGI come from the germline V gene (reference sequence). The CDR3 reads CASSSSGVRNSPLHF. The CDR3, as DNA: TGTGCCAGCAGTTCCTCGGGGGTGAGGAATTCACCCCTCCACTTT.

The DNA for the CDR3 is TGTGCCAGCAGACTCATCTCTGAGAGCTCCTACGAGCAGTACTTC. This codes for CASRLISESSYEQYF. J is TRBJ2-7 and V is TRBV6-5, with no clear D. Germline CDR1 is MNHEY and CDR2 is SVGAGI. The V end was cut by 6 bases, the J end by 0 bases, with 15 bases between. This CDR3 has 15 amino acids.

The chain employs TRBV9 and TRBJ2-2; tentative D call: TRBD2 (5 bases). Deletions cut 3 bases from V and 7 bases from J, with 10 bases between. This CDR3 is built from 13 residues. Germline V gene lookup returns CDR1 SGDLS and CDR2 YYNGEE. The CDR3 nucleotides are TGTGCCAGCAGCGCGCTGGAGGTCGGGGAGCTGTTTTTT. It encodes CASSALEVGELFF.

This chain joins TRBV7-9 and TRBJ2-3; D gene unclear. This CDR3 contains 11 residues. Germline CDR1 SEHNR, CDR2 FQNEAQ (reference sequence). Between the trimmed V and J ends, which lost 5 bases and 3 bases, there was a span of 3 bases. CDR3 sequence reads: CASSETDTQYF. CDR3 DNA: TGTGCCAGCAGCGAAACAGATACGCAGTATTTT.

The rearrangement uses TRBV5-5 and TRBJ1-5; D uncertain. Germline values: CDR1 SGHKS, CDR2 YYEKEE (reference sequence). This CDR3 has 14 residues. V lost 1 base and J lost 3, with 8 bases in between. CDR3 in DNA: TGTGCCAGCAGCTTGAGTGCGGTCAATCAGCCCCAGCATTTT. It yields the protein CASSLSAVNQPQHF.

The rearrangement links TRBV7-9 to TRBJ2-5; 10 nucleotides line up with TRBD1. Germline V gene sequence: CDR1 SEHNR, CDR2 FQNEAQ (reference sequence). Unmatched junction bases numbered 6, after V lost 5 bases and J lost 3 bases. The CDR3 is 15 residues long. The CDR3 here is CASSQRGTGEETQYF. CDR3 DNA: TGTGCCAGCAGCCAAAGAGGGACAGGGGAAGAGACCCAGTACTTC.

V and J are TRBV4-2 and TRBJ1-5; the D is unclear. Per germline, CDR1 LGHNA and CDR2 YNFKEQ. Trimming cost V 1 base and J 0 bases, with 10 bases left between them. This CDR3 region has 16 residues. CDR3 in amino acids: CASSQVPRYSNQPQHF. The CDR3 DNA sequence: TGTGCCAGCAGCCAAGTCCCCCGGTATAGCAATCAGCCCCAGCATTTT.